Many counts were recorded for the clone carrying this T cell receptor (beta chain). The data derive from a study of naive and memory T cell subsets. The treatment here: skin biopsy from PPD injection site in Mantoux-positive individual. The library had UMIs added by 3' ligation of an oligonucleotide to TCR cDNA. The V and J ends lost 5 bases and 2 bases respectively, with 7 bases between them. The CDR3 extends over 12 amino acids. CDR1 SGHTA and CDR2 FQGNSA come from the germline V gene. The SP2 primer and nested alpha and beta constant region primers amplified ligated cDNA in four rounds. MiXCR, applied by TCRdb to the UMI-ligation and nested PCR reads, yields one record per CDR3 protein. Of about 37,000 distinct CDR3 sequences in the sample, approximately 11% were seen once.

The rearrangement joins TRBV7-2 to TRBJ2-7, with D uncertain. The sample here was skin, taken from a tuberculin skin test site. This sequence was found in an adult in good health. The CDR3 DNA sequence: TGTGCCAGCAGCCGGTTCGCCTACGAGCAGTACTTC. Its translation is CASSRFAYEQYF. Complete variable domain (other parts from reference TRBV7-2 and TRBJ2-7): GAGVSQSPSNKVTEKGKDVELRCDPISGHTALYWYRQSLGQGLEFLIYFQGNSAPDKSGLPSDRFSAERTGGSVSTLTIQRTQQEDSAVYLCASSRFAYEQYFGPGTRLTVT.